This TCR beta chain stems from a study of ipilimumab plus nivolumab after autologous stem cell transplantation. Overall study context: Patients received a median of roughly five ipilimumab and roughly 8 nivolumab doses. General study results and limits: Authors suggest TCR repertoire, Treg phenotype and gut microbiota support further study.

Patients got ipilimumab 1 mg/kg beginning 14 to 28 days post-transplant. Patients got 3 mg/kg IV nivolumab weeks 1, 4, 7, 10, then biweekly through week 26. This CDR3 is 11 amino acids long. The germline CDR1 and CDR2 sequences are SGHKS and YYEKEE (reference sequence). J gave up 11 bases and V 4 bases, and 4 bases lay outside the gene matches. The method was immunoSEQ multiplex PCR; TCRdb's version includes in-frame clones alone and lacks a portion of them. In the table there are around 21,000 clones, 81% of which are singletons. In regard to this clone: Its antigen is still unknown.

The chain uses TRBV5-5 and TRBJ1-1; 8 bases are a match to TRBD1. Sequences were derived from PBMCs, sampled in a trial of ipilimumab plus nivolumab as post-transplant consolidation. The sequence derives from a male donor with diffuse large B-cell lymphoma. The CDR3 nucleotides are TGTGCCAGCAGCCTGGACAGGGTGGCTTTCTTT. The encoded protein is CASSLDRVAFF.